A selection of T cell receptor beta chains follows, all from one sample in a study of T cells in Graves' hyperthyroidism and ophthalmopathy. One entry per CDR3 protein results from TCRdb running MiXCR on the multiplex PCR reads. The data contain around 690,000 distinct CDR3 sequences, about 20% of them singletons. Sequenced input: blood. Receptor source: a man aged 30 to 45 with Graves' ophthalmopathy. CDR3s include the opening cysteine and the closing phenylalanine or tryptophan. D genes are given only for firm matches. For some rows the clone size is stated as once, few or many, or as a class when expanded; others skip it.

CDR3	DNA	size	D	V	J
CASSLGSSFNEQFF	TGTGCCAGCAGCTTAGGTTCTAGTTTCAATGAGCAGTTCTTC	-	-	TRBV13	TRBJ2-1
CASSLGPGQGFTGELFF	TGTGCCAGCAGCTTAGGCCCAGGACAGGGGTTCACCGGGGAGCTGTTTTTT	many	TRBD1	TRBV7-9	TRBJ2-2
CAISEGQGASPEAFF	TGTGCCATCAGTGAGGGTCAGGGCGCGAGTCCTGAAGCTTTCTTT	-	-	TRBV10-3	TRBJ1-1
CSVDGDRYNEQFF	TGCAGCGTTGACGGGGACAGATACAATGAGCAGTTCTTC	-	TRBD1	TRBV29-1	TRBJ2-1
CAWSGIGNYGYTF	TGTGCCTGGAGTGGTATAGGGAACTATGGCTACACCTTC	many	-	TRBV30	TRBJ1-2
CSACDRAYEQYF	TGCAGCGCTTGTGACAGGGCCTACGAGCAGTACTTC	few	TRBD1	TRBV29-1	TRBJ2-7
CASSSDTFGNTIYF	TGTGCCAGCAGCTCGGACACTTTTGGAAACACCATATATTTT	-	-	TRBV5-6	TRBJ1-3
CASSYGHHGYTF	TGTGCCAGCAGCTATGGACACCATGGCTACACCTTC	few	-	TRBV9	TRBJ1-2
CASSPGTGISYNEQFF	TGTGCCAGCAGCCCCGGGACAGGAATATCCTACAATGAGCAGTTCTTC	many	TRBD1	TRBV7-9	TRBJ2-1
CASSARGRKTDTQYF	TGTGCCAGCAGTGCTCGGGGCCGTAAAACAGATACGCAGTATTTT	many	-	TRBV28	TRBJ2-3
CASSQVLETQYF	TGTGCCAGCAGCCAAGTATTAGAGACCCAGTACTTC	many	-	TRBV3-1	TRBJ2-5
CASNLASTGGNTIYF	TGTGCCAGCAACCTGGCGTCGACAGGTGGAAACACCATATATTTT	-	-	TRBV28	TRBJ1-3
CASSSLAGGTANEQFF	TGTGCCAGCAGTTCACTAGCGGGAGGGACCGCGAATGAGCAGTTCTTC	-	TRBD2	TRBV12-3/TRBV12-4	TRBJ2-1
CASSYSGRGSGNTIYF	TGTGCCAGCAGTTACTCAGGCAGGGGGTCTGGAAACACCATATATTTT	-	TRBD1	TRBV6-6	TRBJ1-3
CASSLAPSVIGEKLFF	TGTGCCAGCAGCTTGGCCCCTAGCGTGATCGGTGAAAAACTGTTTTTT	few	-	TRBV5-5	TRBJ1-4
CAIQRNTGELFF	TGTGCCATCCAAAGAAACACCGGGGAGCTGTTTTTT	few	-	TRBV10-3	TRBJ2-2
CASTDPSGLAGRTDTQYF	TGTGCCAGCACCGATCCTAGCGGTCTAGCGGGCCGCACAGATACGCAGTATTTT	many	TRBD2	TRBV28	TRBJ2-3
CASSPHEGLGNEQFF	TGTGCCAGCAGCCCCCACGAGGGCTTAGGCAATGAGCAGTTCTTC	many	-	TRBV11-2	TRBJ2-1
CASSLAGGINEQFF	TGTGCCAGCAGCCTAGCGGGAGGGATCAATGAGCAGTTCTTC	-	TRBD2	TRBV28	TRBJ2-1
CATSDLGGFEQFF	TGTGCCACCAGTGATTTAGGGGGGTTTGAGCAGTTCTTC	-	-	TRBV24-1	TRBJ2-1
CASSPPQGAPLNYGYTF	TGTGCCAGCAGCCCCCCACAGGGGGCTCCATTAAACTATGGCTACACCTTC	few	TRBD1	TRBV7-9	TRBJ1-2
CASSSPDRRLEQYF	TGTGCCAGCAGCTCCCCGGACCGCCGTCTGGAGCAGTACTTC	-	-	TRBV7-9	TRBJ2-7
CASSSGTGHQPQHF	TGTGCCAGCAGCTCCGGGACAGGACATCAGCCCCAGCATTTT	few	TRBD1	TRBV6-2/TRBV6-3	TRBJ1-5
CASSKVAASYEQYF	TGTGCCAGCAGCAAGGTCGCAGCTTCCTACGAGCAGTACTTC	-	-	TRBV7-9	TRBJ2-7
CAWGRLAGGDEQFF	TGTGCCTGGGGACGGCTAGCGGGAGGGGATGAGCAGTTCTTC	few	TRBD2	TRBV30	TRBJ2-1
CASSPIGRGEQYF	TGTGCCAGCTCACCAATAGGCCGCGGTGAGCAGTACTTC	once	-	TRBV18	TRBJ2-7
CASSESRPLSHNNFMGNEKLFF	TGTGCCAGCAGTGAATCCCGCCCTCTCTCTCATAATAATTTCATGGGTAATGAAAAACTGTTTTTT	-	-	TRBV25-1	TRBJ1-4
CASLSGGKSTEAFF	TGTGCCAGCTTGTCAGGGGGTAAGAGCACTGAAGCTTTCTTT	few	TRBD1	TRBV5-5	TRBJ1-1
CASSLGVPRTDSPLHF	TGTGCCAGCAGCTTGGGGGTGCCGCGGACGGATTCACCCCTCCACTTT	few	-	TRBV7-6	TRBJ1-6
CATSFEGEAFF	TGTGCCACCAGTTTTGAGGGTGAAGCTTTCTTT	few	-	TRBV24-1	TRBJ1-1
CASSQPGQGPEQYF	TGTGCCAGCAGCCAGCCGGGACAGGGCCCCGAGCAGTACTTC	few	TRBD1	TRBV7-6	TRBJ2-7
CALAWTATYEQYF	TGTGCCTTGGCGTGGACAGCGACCTACGAGCAGTACTTC	many	-	TRBV30	TRBJ2-7
CASSLEWDHYNEQFF	TGTGCCAGCAGCCTAGAATGGGACCACTACAATGAGCAGTTCTTC	few	-	TRBV5-5	TRBJ2-1
CASSVASGGSENEQFF	TGTGCCAGCAGCGTAGCTAGTGGCGGGAGCGAGAATGAGCAGTTCTTC	-	TRBD2	TRBV9	TRBJ2-1
CATQGADEKLFF	TGTGCCACACAGGGGGCTGATGAAAAACTGTTTTTT	-	TRBD1	TRBV2	TRBJ1-4
CASSQARAYEQYF	TGTGCCAGCAGCCAAGCAAGGGCCTACGAGCAGTACTTC	once	-	TRBV4-2	TRBJ2-7
CASSLFGVNEQYF	TGTGCCAGCAGCTTATTTGGAGTTAACGAGCAGTACTTC	many	-	TRBV11-2	TRBJ2-7
CASSVGGPYNEQFF	TGTGCCAGCAGCGTGGGGGGACCCTACAATGAGCAGTTCTTC	many	-	TRBV7-9	TRBJ2-1
CASSSTSGRNTGELFF	TGTGCCAGCAGCTCAACTAGCGGGAGGAACACCGGGGAGCTGTTTTTT	-	TRBD2	TRBV7-9	TRBJ2-2
CSALRQRTYNSPLHF	TGCAGTGCTCTCCGACAGCGCACCTATAATTCACCCCTCCACTTT	few	-	TRBV20-1	TRBJ1-6
CASSALGGRGDNEQFF	TGTGCCAGCAGCGCCCTTGGCGGTCGAGGGGACAATGAGCAGTTCTTC	-	-	TRBV5-6	TRBJ2-1
CASSQDFEGDEQFF	TGTGCCAGCAGCCAAGATTTCGAGGGGGATGAGCAGTTCTTC	-	-	TRBV14	TRBJ2-1
CASSHRLAGGVEQYF	TGCGCCAGCAGCCACCGACTAGCGGGGGGGGTCGAGCAGTACTTC	-	TRBD2	TRBV4-3	TRBJ2-7
CASSFIGTSGSYEQYF	TGTGCCAGCAGCTTTATCGGGACTAGCGGTTCCTACGAGCAGTACTTC	many	TRBD2	TRBV7-8	TRBJ2-7
CASSPPGQGINEQFF	TGTGCCAGCAGCCCGCCGGGACAGGGAATCAATGAGCAGTTCTTC	many	TRBD1	TRBV11-2	TRBJ2-1
CASKRGQSSGNTIYF	TGTGCCAGTAAGCGGGGGCAGAGCTCTGGAAACACCATATATTTT	few	-	TRBV27	TRBJ1-3
CASSLTMNTGELFF	TGCGCCAGCAGCTTAACTATGAACACCGGGGAGCTGTTTTTT	-	-	TRBV5-1	TRBJ2-2
CASSLRVDQIDF	TGTGCCAGCAGTTTAAGGGTGGACCAAATCGACTTC	-	-	TRBV12-3/TRBV12-4	TRBJ2-5
CSARGGGYSNQPQHF	TGCAGTGCTAGAGGGGGGGGATATAGCAATCAGCCCCAGCATTTT	-	-	TRBV20-1	TRBJ1-5
CASMSVGRETQYF	TGTGCCAGCATGAGCGTGGGTCGAGAGACCCAGTACTTC	few	-	TRBV6-1	TRBJ2-5
CASSQGPLKTADTQYF	TGTGCCAGCAGCCAAGGGCCACTAAAGACGGCAGATACGCAGTATTTT	-	-	TRBV3-1	TRBJ2-3